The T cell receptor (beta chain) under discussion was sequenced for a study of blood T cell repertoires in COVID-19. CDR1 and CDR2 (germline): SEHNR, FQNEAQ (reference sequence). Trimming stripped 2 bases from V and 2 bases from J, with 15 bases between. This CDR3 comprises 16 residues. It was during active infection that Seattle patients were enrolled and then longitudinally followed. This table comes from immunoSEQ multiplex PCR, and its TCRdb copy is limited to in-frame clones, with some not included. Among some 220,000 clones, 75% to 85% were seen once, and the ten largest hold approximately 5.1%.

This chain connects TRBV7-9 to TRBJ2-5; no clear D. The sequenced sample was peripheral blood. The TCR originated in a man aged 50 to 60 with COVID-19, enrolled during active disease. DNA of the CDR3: TGTGCCAGCAGCTTAAGCCCCATCGGGTTTCAAGAGACCCAGTACTTC. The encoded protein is CASSLSPIGFQETQYF.